This entry is about one TCR beta chain. What this receptor recognizes is not known. Base-call qualities are not available, and no considerably larger clone is one nucleotide away. The junction shows trimming of 1 base on V and 2 bases on J, and the gene matches do not reach 13 bases of it. The CDR3, cysteine through phenylalanine, is 19 amino acids long. Here the CDR3 DNA is all that survives: 57 bases in frame from base 1. Receptors were amplified or captured by PCR. Sequencing instrument: Illumina HiSeq 2500. TCR library preparation used molecular barcoding, with unique molecular identifiers applied to normalize quantification of the TCRbeta repertoire. The public reads were reprocessed in TCRdb via fastp at Q25 and MiXCR, keeping in-frame beta chains. When rows share a CDR3 protein, they turn into one entry using the most common DNA and genes. The sample table lists over 550,000 distinct CDR3 sequences, roughly 10% of them with a count of one. The ten largest clones take up 4% of the sample.

The data are from a study of T-cell reconstitution after alpha-beta-depleted transplantation in children (dated by TCRdb to 2016 to 2017). With regard to the full study: Using TCR repertoire profiling, the study quantitatively followed how T-cell immune reconstitution unfolded in children after TCRalphabeta/CD19-depleted allogeneic hematopoietic cell transplantation.

The origin of this receptor is a human donor who donated a stem cell graft to a child with acute myeloid leukemia. Source: PBMCs from the stem cell graft donor, taken from the stem cell graft. This chain joins TRBV12-3 or TRBV12-4 to TRBJ2-3; TRBD1 matches 9 bases in the middle. The nucleotide sequence is TGTGCCAGCAGTTTAGGGCCCCGGTTCGACAGGGGGAACACAGATACGCAGTATTTT. This is translated as CASSLGPRFDRGNTDTQYF.